This passage covers 3 T cell receptor beta chains from one sample sequenced in a study of blood T cell repertoires in COVID-19. The data were produced by immunoSEQ multiplex PCR, yet TCRdb's version contains in-frame clones alone and is incomplete. The sample gives 130,000 or so clones, 75% to 90% of which show up once; around 4.5% is in the top ten. The sequencing sample was made of peripheral blood. The receptors stem from a human donor in a cohort sampled during active COVID-19.

The chain combines TRBV11-3 with TRBJ2-5, with TRBD2 identical over 15 bases. The length of the CDR3 is 17 residues. In germline, CDR1 is SGHNT, CDR2 YENEEA. After removal of 5 bases from V and 4 bases from J, the junction contained 8 bases not matched to a gene. CDR3 residues: CASSTGLAGGPGETQYF. The CDR3 DNA sequence: TGTGCCAGCAGCACCGGACTAGCGGGAGGGCCCGGAGAGACCCAGTACTTC. The whole variable domain, remainder taken from reference TRBV11-3 and TRBJ2-5, is EAGVVQSPRYKIIEKKQPVAFWCNPISGHNTLYWYLQNLGQGPELLIRYENEEAVDDSQLPKDRFSAERLKGVDSTLKIQPAELGDSAVYLCASSTGLAGGPGETQYFGPGTRLLVL.

The chain combines TRBV19 with TRBJ1-5, with 12 bases that match TRBD1. Germline CDR1 LNHDA, CDR2 SQIVND (reference sequence). Trimming took 3 bases from V and 3 from J; bases not matched to a gene: 9. This CDR3 spans 18 amino acids. The CDR3 nucleotides are TGTGCCAGTAGTATCCGGTCCGGGACAGGGGGCCTCAATCAGCCCCAGCATTTT. Its translation is CASSIRSGTGGLNQPQHF. Complete variable domain (other parts from reference TRBV19 and TRBJ1-5): DGGITQSPKYLFRKEGQNVTLSCEQNLNHDAMYWYRQDPGQGLRLIYYSQIVNDFQKGDIAEGYSVSREKKESFPLTVTSAQKNPTAFYLCASSIRSGTGGLNQPQHFGDGTRLSIL.

The genes are TRBV7-9 and TRBJ1-2, with TRBD1 as a possible D gene (5 bases). This CDR3 contains 16 residues. V was clipped by 5 bases and J by 4 bases, with 20 bases between them. The germline V gene encodes CDR1 SEHNR and CDR2 FQNEAQ (reference sequence). The CDR3 is CASSLNDAGQGYGYTF. In DNA form, the CDR3 reads TGTGCCAGCAGCCTGAACGACGCGGGGCAGGGCTATGGCTACACCTTC.